The source of this T cell receptor beta chain is a study of shared clonotypes between healthy human individuals. This table comes from immunoSEQ multiplex PCR, and its TCRdb copy is limited to in-frame clones, with some not included. The sample includes some 650,000 clones, 97% of them seen just once. The CDR3 loop spans 13 amino acids. Between the trimmed V and J ends, which lost 6 bases and 3 bases, there was a span of 10 bases. CDR1 is SGHRS, CDR2 YFSETQ, per germline. The chain has TRBV5-1 and TRBJ2-1; perhaps TRBD1 as D (5 bases). The sample consisted of naive CD4+ T cells sorted from blood. As to subset: CD45RA+ positively selected. The source of this sequence is a woman aged 25 to 39 in good health. Here the CDR3 DNA reads TGCGCCAGCACCAGTAGGGGCTACAATGAGCAGTTCTTC. Translation gives CASTSRGYNEQFF.